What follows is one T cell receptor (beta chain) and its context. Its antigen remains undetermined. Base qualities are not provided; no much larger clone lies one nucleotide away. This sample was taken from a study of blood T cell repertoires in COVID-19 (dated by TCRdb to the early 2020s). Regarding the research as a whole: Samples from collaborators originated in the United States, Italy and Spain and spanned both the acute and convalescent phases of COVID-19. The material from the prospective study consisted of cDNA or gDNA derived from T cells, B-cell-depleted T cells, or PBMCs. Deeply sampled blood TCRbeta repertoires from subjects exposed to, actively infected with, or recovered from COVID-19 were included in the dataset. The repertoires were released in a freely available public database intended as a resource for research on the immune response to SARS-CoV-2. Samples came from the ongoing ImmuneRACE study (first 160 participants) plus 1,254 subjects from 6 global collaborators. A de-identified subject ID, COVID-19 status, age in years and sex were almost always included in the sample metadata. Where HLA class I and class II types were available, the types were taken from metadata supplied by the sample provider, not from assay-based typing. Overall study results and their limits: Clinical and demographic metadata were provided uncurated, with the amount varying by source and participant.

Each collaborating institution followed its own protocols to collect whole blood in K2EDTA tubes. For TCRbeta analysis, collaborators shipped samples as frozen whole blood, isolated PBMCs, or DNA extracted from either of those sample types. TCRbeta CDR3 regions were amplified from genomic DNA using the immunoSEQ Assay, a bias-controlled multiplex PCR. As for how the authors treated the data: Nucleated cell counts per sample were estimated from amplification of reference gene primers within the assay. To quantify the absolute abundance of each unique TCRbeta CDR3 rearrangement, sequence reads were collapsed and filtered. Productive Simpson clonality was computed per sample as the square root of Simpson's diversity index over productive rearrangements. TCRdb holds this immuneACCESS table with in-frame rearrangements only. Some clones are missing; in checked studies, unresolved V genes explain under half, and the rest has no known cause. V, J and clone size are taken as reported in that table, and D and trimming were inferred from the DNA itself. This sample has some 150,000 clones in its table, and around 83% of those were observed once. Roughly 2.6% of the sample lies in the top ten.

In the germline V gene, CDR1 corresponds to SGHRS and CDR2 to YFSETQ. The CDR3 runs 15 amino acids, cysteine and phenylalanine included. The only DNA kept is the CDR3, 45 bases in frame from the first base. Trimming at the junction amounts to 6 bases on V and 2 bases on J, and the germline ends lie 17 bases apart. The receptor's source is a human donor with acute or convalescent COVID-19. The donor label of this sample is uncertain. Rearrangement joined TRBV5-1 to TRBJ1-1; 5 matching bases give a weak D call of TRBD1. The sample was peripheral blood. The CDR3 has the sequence CASTTGAQGNTEAFF. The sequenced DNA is TGCGCCAGCACCACAGGCGCTCAGGGAAACACTGAAGCTTTCTTT.